The 6 T cell receptor beta chains below were found in one sample sequenced in a study of cytotoxic CD8 clonotypes in ibrutinib-treated CLL. TCRdb's copy holds only in-frame clones and misses some; the assay was immunoSEQ multiplex PCR. The sample shows approximately 7,000 clones, 60% to 80% of them seen only once. The sequencing here drew on PBMCs, taken before ibrutinib treatment. The receptors derive from a human donor with chronic lymphocytic leukemia.

This clone appeared a few times. The rearrangement joins TRBV7-9 to TRBJ2-3; tentative D call: TRBD2 (5 bases). This CDR3 is built from 15 residues. The ends were cut back, 2 bases at V and 4 bases at J, with 13 bases in the middle. Germline V gives CDR1 SEHNR, CDR2 FQNEAQ (reference sequence). The CDR3 loop is CASSLTAHGADTQYF. Here the CDR3 DNA reads TGTGCCAGCAGCTTAACCGCTCACGGGGCAGATACGCAGTATTTT.

This clone was detected only a few times. CDR3 protein: CASSVALAGVGGDTQYF. DNA for the CDR3: TGTGCCAGCAGCGTAGCCCTGGCAGGGGTCGGCGGAGATACGCAGTATTTT. This chain uses TRBV9 with TRBJ2-3; tentatively, D is TRBD1 (6 bases). The CDR3 is 17 amino acids. CDR1 is SGDLS and CDR2 is YYNGEE in the germline V gene. V was trimmed by 0 bases and J by 5 bases, leaving 19 bases between them.

The V gene is TRBV2, the J gene TRBJ1-1; tentatively, D is TRBD1 (6 bases). This CDR3 spans 13 amino acids. Per the germline V gene, CDR1 is SNHLY and CDR2 is FYNNEI. V was trimmed by 6 bases and J by 4 bases, leaving 12 bases between them. CDR3: CASRIQGPTEAFF. In nucleotides, the CDR3 is TGTGCCAGCAGGATACAGGGCCCCACTGAAGCTTTCTTT. Drawing the rest from reference TRBV2 and TRBJ1-1, the complete variable domain is EPEVTQTPSHQVTQMGQEVILRCVPISNHLYFYWYRQILGQKVEFLVSFYNNEISEKSEIFDDQFSVERPDGSNFTLKIRSTKLEDSAMYFCASRIQGPTEAFFGQGTRLTVV.

The chain carries TRBV6-5 and TRBJ2-5, with D possibly matching TRBD2 (5 bases). The CDR3 covers 15 residues. The germline V gene has CDR1 MNHEY and CDR2 SVGAGI. The V gene lost 6 bases and the J gene lost 2 bases, with 16 bases spanning the gap. The CDR3 nucleotides read TGTGCCAGCAGACCCGGTGGACTCCAGCAAGAGACCCAGTACTTC. It encodes CASRPGGLQQETQYF.

The genes are TRBV2 and TRBJ2-2; a weak D match, TRBD2 (7 bases). Germline V gives CDR1 SNHLY, CDR2 FYNNEI. The V and J ends lost 4 bases and 2 bases respectively, with 11 bases between them. The CDR3 extends over 15 amino acids. The CDR3: CASSGGGANTGELFF. The CDR3, as DNA: TGTGCCAGCAGTGGAGGGGGGGCCAACACCGGGGAGCTGTTTTTT.

This clone has only a few counts. The rearrangement joins TRBV13 to TRBJ1-6, with no clear D. The CDR3 has 12 residues. Trimming took off 3 bases at V and 6 bases at J, with 3 bases between the two ends. The germline CDR1 and CDR2 sequences are PRHDT and FYEKMQ (reference sequence). The CDR3 bases are TGTGCCAGCAGCTTTCCTAATTCACCCCTCCACTTT. Amino acids: CASSFPNSPLHF.